This T cell receptor beta chain originates from a study of blood T cell repertoires in COVID-19. Study in general: Donors in the United States, Italy and Spain gave samples during acute or convalescent COVID-19. Nucleic acid was either cDNA or gDNA, and it came from T cells, B-cell-depleted T cells, or PBMCs.

With V trimmed by 6 bases and J by 0 bases, 10 bases remained unmatched. CDR1 MNHEY and CDR2 SVGEGT come from the germline V gene. This CDR3 has 16 amino acids. As processed by the authors: Cell counts per sample came from amplifying reference gene primers. The data were produced by immunoSEQ multiplex PCR, yet TCRdb's version contains in-frame clones alone and is incomplete. Clonal size and the V and J genes are those of that table, whereas D and trimming came from the DNA. In the table there are 100,000 to 150,000 clones, about four fifths of which are singletons. The sequencing input was peripheral blood. The chain uses TRBV6-2 or TRBV6-3 and TRBJ1-2; TRBD1 matches 7 bases. The sequence came from a woman in her seventies with acute or convalescent COVID-19. The CDR3 DNA is TGTGCCAGCAGCCTACAGGGGCTCCAAGCTAACTATGGCTACACCTTC. It is translated as CASSLQGLQANYGYTF.